This is a list of T cell receptor beta chains from one sample in a study of T cells after yellow fever vaccination. From the 5' RACE reads, TCRdb called clonotypes with MiXCR, one entry per CDR3 protein. The data show hundreds of thousands of distinct CDR3 sequences, around 12% seen once. Here the sequenced sample was PBMCs, taken on the day of the yellow fever booster vaccination. The receptor set was obtained from a man in his thirties or forties who received the YFV17D yellow fever vaccine. The CDR3 runs from the conserved cysteine through the conserved F or W. The D gene is left open where the match is weak. A row's size may be missing; if present it is once, few, many or a size class.

12 TRBJ1-2 few TRBV12-3/TRBV12-4 NA TGTGCCAGCAGCCGCGAAAAATATGGCTACACCTTC CASSREKYGYTF
18 TRBJ2-3 many TRBV5-1 TRBD2 TGCGCCAGCAGCTTGCTCGCTAGCGGGAGGGCCTTCACAGATACGCAGTATTTT CASSLLASGRAFTDTQYF
14 TRBJ2-2 few TRBV6-5 NA TGTGCCAGCAGTTACTCGATCGGCACCGGGGAGCTGTTTTTT CASSYSIGTGELFF
16 TRBJ1-1 NA TRBV5-1 TRBD1 TGCGCCAGCAAAGGGACAGGGGTCGATTTGAACACTGAAGCTTTCTTT CASKGTGVDLNTEAFF
15 TRBJ1-5 many TRBV28 NA TGTGCCAGCAGTTTCTCGGGAGGGGGCAATCAGCCCCAGCATTTT CASSFSGGGNQPQHF
16 TRBJ2-4 few TRBV2 TRBD2 TGTGCCAGCAGTGAAACGGGGGGGCTAGCCAAAAACATTCAGTACTTC CASSETGGLAKNIQYF
13 TRBJ2-1 NA TRBV28 NA TGTGCCAGTCTTCCTACGAGGTACAATGAGCAGTTCTTC CASLPTRYNEQFF
15 TRBJ2-2 few TRBV7-8 TRBD2 TGTGCCAGCAGCTTAGTTTCTAGCGGGAGTTTGGAGCTGTTTTTT CASSLVSSGSLELFF
12 TRBJ2-1 few TRBV4-3 NA TGCGCCAGCAGCCTGTCCTTTTTGGTTGGGTTCTTC CASSLSFLVGFF
14 TRBJ2-3 NA TRBV5-1 TRBD1 TGCGCCAGCAGCTTGGAGGGACAGGGTGATACGCAGTATTTT CASSLEGQGDTQYF
11 TRBJ2-1 NA TRBV29-1 NA TGCAGCGTTGAGGGCCTGGATGAGCAGTTCTTC CSVEGLDEQFF
15 TRBJ2-3 NA TRBV10-2 TRBD2 TGCGCCAGCAGTGAGTCGAGCGGGAGGATAGATACGCAGTATTTT CASSESSGRIDTQYF
14 TRBJ1-1 few TRBV11-2 NA TGTGCCAGCAGCTTAGATGGGGGGCACACTGAAGCTTTCTTT CASSLDGGHTEAFF
16 TRBJ1-6 few TRBV20-1 NA TGCAGTGCTAGAACCCTGGGGAGCTCCTATAATTCACCCCTCCACTTT CSARTLGSSYNSPLHF
11 TRBJ2-1 NA TRBV20-1 NA TGCAGTGCTTATCCCCGTGGTGAGCAGTTCTTC CSAYPRGEQFF
16 TRBJ1-4 NA TRBV4-2 TRBD1 TGTGCCAGCAGCCACCTGAAAGGGACAGGGGATGAAAAACTGTTTTTT CASSHLKGTGDEKLFF
16 TRBJ2-7 NA TRBV29-1 TRBD2 TGCAGCGTAGTTCAAGGACTAGCACTGAGCTCCTACGAGCAGTACTTC CSVVQGLALSSYEQYF